This entry lists 27 T cell receptor beta chains sequenced from one sample in a study of cytomegalovirus exposure and HLA in healthy donors. A multiplex PCR was run with 60 Vbeta primers and 13 Jbeta primers. Here immunoSEQ multiplex PCR was the method, and the copy in TCRdb shows in-frame clones only, minus some. The sample includes tens of thousands of clones, around 70% of them seen just once. The sequenced sample was PBMCs. The origin of the receptors is a woman aged 50 to 65 in good health and CMV-seropositive.

The chain links TRBV28 to TRBJ2-5, with TRBD1 matching 8 bases. CDR1 and CDR2 (germline): MDHEN, SYDVKM. V lost 8 bases and J lost 4; bases outside the gene matches: 9. The CDR3 consists of 14 residues. CDR3 residues: CASRAGGSGETQYF. The CDR3 nucleotides are TGTGCCAGCCGGGCAGGGGGCTCTGGAGAGACCCAGTACTTC.

The CDR3 bases are TGCGCCAGCAGCCTAAGGAGCGGGGGGGGCTTTTACAATGAGCAGTTCTTC. Translating gives CASSLRSGGGFYNEQFF. This chain connects TRBV5-1 to TRBJ2-1; 10 positions agree with TRBD2. The V segment lost 4 bases and the J segment 4 bases; nucleotides outside the gene matches: 11. CDR1 is SGHRS and CDR2 is YFSETQ in the germline V gene. This CDR3 has 17 amino acids.

V is TRBV30 and J is TRBJ1-6; TRBD1 matches at 10 bases. J lost 9 bases, V lost 1 base, and 3 bases had no gene match. Germline V CDR1 and CDR2: GTSNPN, SVGIG (reference sequence). The CDR3 spans 14 residues. The CDR3 bases are TGTGCCTGGAGTGGGACAGGGGGGATTTCACCCCTCCACTTT. As protein: CAWSGTGGISPLHF.

V is TRBV11-2 and J is TRBJ2-1, with D perhaps TRBD1 (6 bases). Trimming pared 4 bases from V and 6 bases from J, leaving 22 bases between. Germline V gives CDR1 SGHAT, CDR2 FQNNGV. This CDR3 region has 17 residues. The CDR3, as DNA: TGTGCCAGCAGCTACCCGATTCAGGGGTTTGCGTCCAATGAGCAGTTCTTC. Translating gives CASSYPIQGFASNEQFF.

The count of this clone is one. The chain is built from TRBV9 and TRBJ2-2; 10 positions agree with TRBD2. The germline V gene has CDR1 SGDLS and CDR2 YYNGEE. The CDR3 consists of 16 residues. With V trimmed by 0 bases and J by 7 bases, 6 bases remained unmatched. The CDR3 DNA reads TGTGCCAGCAGCGTAGGGGGGACTAGCGAGTACGGGGAGCTGTTTTTT. This codes for CASSVGGTSEYGELFF.

This clone is medium-sized by share. The rearrangement joins TRBV5-1 to TRBJ2-2, with D tentatively TRBD1 (5 bases). CDR1 and CDR2 (germline): SGHRS, YFSETQ. The CDR3 is 15 amino acids. With 1 base removed from V and 1 base from J, the gap between germline ends came to 8 bases. CDR3 loop: CASSLSQGNTGELFF. In DNA form, the CDR3 reads TGCGCCAGCAGCTTGAGCCAGGGGAACACCGGGGAGCTGTTTTTT.

CDR3 loop: CASRTTGYTDTQYF. In DNA, the CDR3 is TGTGCCAGTAGGACGACAGGGTACACAGATACGCAGTATTTT. The V and J genes are TRBV19 and TRBJ2-3; 7 bases match TRBD1. V dropped 6 bases and J dropped 2; count of bases not matched to a gene: 5. This CDR3 region has 14 residues. Germline lookup yields CDR1 LNHDA and CDR2 SQIVND (reference sequence).

In its sample, this clone was seen a few times. The rearrangement links TRBV4-3 to TRBJ1-2; D is undetermined. The CDR3 runs to 15 residues. V lost 0 bases, J lost 4 bases, and 12 bases lay in between. In germline, CDR1 is LGHNA, CDR2 YSLEER. The CDR3 DNA is TGCGCCAGCAGCCAAGAAAGGTTGCGGGGCTATGGCTACACCTTC. It is translated as CASSQERLRGYGYTF.

This rearrangement joins TRBV2 to TRBJ2-1; maybe TRBD1 (5 bases). Deletions cut 4 bases from V and 8 bases from J, with 18 bases between. The germline CDR1 and CDR2 sequences are SNHLY and FYNNEI. The CDR3 sequence is 15 residues long. The CDR3 nucleotides are TGTGCCAGCAGTGGGGGCAGCATCGATTTGGATGAGCAGTTCTTC. Its translation: CASSGGSIDLDEQFF.

The chain uses TRBV7-9 and TRBJ2-7; 8 nucleotides line up with TRBD1. Per the germline V gene, CDR1 is SEHNR and CDR2 is FQNEAQ (reference sequence). The CDR3 is made up of 15 amino acids. J gave up 5 bases and V 4 bases, and 10 bases lay outside the gene matches. The CDR3, as DNA: TGTGCCAGCAGCTCGACAGGGGCGGTGGGGAACGAGCAGTACTTC. Translation: CASSSTGAVGNEQYF.

Concerning this clone: Because it lacks the conserved phenylalanine or tryptophan at the end, this CDR3 is likely a read error. The chain carries TRBV2 and TRBJ1-1; 8 bases align to TRBD1. J was trimmed by 6 bases and V by 7 bases; bases with no gene match: 7. The germline CDR1 and CDR2 sequences are SNHLY and FYNNEI. The CDR3 length is 13 residues. Here the CDR3 reads CASNTQGAAEAFL. CDR3 in DNA: TGTGCCAGCAATACCCAGGGGGCGGCTGAAGCTTTCCTT.

This CDR3 reads CASSRGLAGGGYQETQYF. The CDR3 DNA reads as TGCGCCAGCAGCCGGGGACTAGCGGGAGGGGGGTACCAAGAGACCCAGTACTTC. J is TRBJ2-5 and V is TRBV5-1; 16 bases align to TRBD2. There are 18 residues in the CDR3. J was trimmed by 0 bases and V by 4 bases; bases with no gene match: 6. Germline CDR1 and CDR2: SGHRS and YFSETQ.

The V gene is TRBV5-4, the J gene TRBJ1-3; TRBD1 agrees at 7 bases. V lost 1 base and J lost 0; bases outside the gene matches: 4. Looked up from germline, CDR1 is SGHNT and CDR2 is YYREEE (reference sequence). The CDR3 length is 16 residues. This CDR3 is CASSLNRGHSGNTIYF. The CDR3 nucleotides are TGTGCCAGCAGCTTGAACAGGGGTCACTCTGGAAACACCATATATTTT. Complete variable domain (other parts from reference TRBV5-4 and TRBJ1-3): ETGVTQSPTHLIKTRGQQVTLRCSSQSGHNTVSWYQQALGQGPQFIFQYYREEENGRGNFPPRFSGLQFPNYSSELNVNALELDDSALYLCASSLNRGHSGNTIYFGEGSWLTVV.

For the CDR3, the DNA is TGTGCCAGCTCAGGGGGCGCGAACAATCAGCCCCAGCATTTT. This codes for CASSGGANNQPQHF. J is TRBJ1-5 and V is TRBV18; a weak D match, TRBD1 (6 bases). The germline CDR1 and CDR2 sequences are KGHSH and LQKENI. CDR3 size: 14 residues. Trimming removed 5 bases from V and 3 bases from J, with 11 bases in between.

The CDR3 region has the DNA TGTGCCAGCAGTTTTGCGCAGGATAATGAAAAACTGTTTTTT. Protein: CASSFAQDNEKLFF. J is TRBJ1-4 and V is TRBV28; D not certain. V lost 3 bases to trimming and J lost 4 bases, with 9 bases between them. Germline assignment: CDR1 MDHEN and CDR2 SYDVKM. CDR3 length: 14 amino acids.

The rearrangement uses TRBV28 and TRBJ1-3; no firm D call. The CDR3 length is 15 residues. Trimming stripped 6 bases from V and 0 bases from J, with 12 bases between. From germline, CDR1 is MDHEN and CDR2 SYDVKM. CDR3 sequence (DNA): TGTGCCAGCAGCCCAGAGACGGGCTCTGGAAACACCATATATTTT. It specifies CASSPETGSGNTIYF. Together with reference TRBV28 and TRBJ1-3, the CDR3 gives the full variable domain: DVKVTQSSRYLVKRTGEKVFLECVQDMDHENMFWYRQDPGLGLRLIYFSYDVKMKEKGDIPEGYSVSREKKERFSLILESASTNQTSMYLCASSPETGSGNTIYFGEGSWLTVV.

The CDR3 sequence: CASSGEEKLFF. The CDR3 DNA reads TGTGCCAGCAGTGGAGAGGAAAAACTGTTTTTT. The chain employs TRBV2 and TRBJ1-4; no clear D gene. Trimming shortened V by 4 bases and J by 8 bases, and 5 bases separated the two germline ends. The CDR3 extends over 11 amino acids. Germline V gives CDR1 SNHLY, CDR2 FYNNEI. Looking up the rest from reference TRBV2 and TRBJ1-4 gives the full variable domain: EPEVTQTPSHQVTQMGQEVILRCVPISNHLYFYWYRQILGQKVEFLVSFYNNEISEKSEIFDDQFSVERPDGSNFTLKIRSTKLEDSAMYFCASSGEEKLFFGSGTQLSVL.

This clone appeared a few times. The V call is TRBV5-4, the J call TRBJ2-3; D gene uncertain. The germline gives CDR1 SGHNT, CDR2 YYREEE (reference sequence). The CDR3 totals 13 residues. The ends were cut back, 4 bases at V and 2 bases at J, with 8 bases in the middle. The CDR3 loop is CASSPLLTDTQYF. The CDR3, as DNA: TGTGCCAGCAGCCCACTACTCACAGATACGCAGTATTTT.

The chain recombines TRBV5-1 with TRBJ2-1; TRBD1 matches at 8 bases. CDR3 length: 16 amino acids. Germline V gene sequence: CDR1 SGHRS, CDR2 YFSETQ. Trimming cost V 3 bases and J 0 bases; bases outside gene matches: 5. This CDR3 is CASSWTGLSSYNEQFF. CDR3 in DNA: TGCGCCAGCAGCTGGACAGGGCTAAGCTCCTACAATGAGCAGTTCTTC. The full variable domain, completed using reference TRBV5-1 and TRBJ2-1, is KAGVTQTPRYLIKTRGQQVTLSCSPISGHRSVSWYQQTPGQGLQFLFEYFSETQRNKGNFPGRFSGRQFSNSRSEMNVSTLELGDSALYLCASSWTGLSSYNEQFFGPGTRLTVL.

This sequence joins TRBV7-2 and TRBJ2-7, with D perhaps TRBD2 (5 bases). Germline V gene lookup returns CDR1 SGHTA and CDR2 FQGNSA. The V gene lost 1 base and the J gene lost 2 bases, with 18 bases spanning the gap. This CDR3 contains 17 residues. CDR3 DNA: TGTGCCAGCAGCTTAGGCCCCGGGATCTTCGGAACCTACGAGCAGTACTTC. This gives the protein CASSLGPGIFGTYEQYF.

The chain links TRBV7-9 to TRBJ2-1, with 9 positions matching TRBD2. The CDR3 has 15 amino acids. J was trimmed by 5 bases and V by 5 bases; bases with no gene match: 7. Germline values: CDR1 SEHNR, CDR2 FQNEAQ (reference sequence). DNA of the CDR3: TGTGCCAGCAGCCGGCGGGAGGGCCGGGACAATGAGCAGTTCTTC. Amino acids: CASSRREGRDNEQFF.

There are a few counts of this clone. This sequence joins TRBV5-1 and TRBJ1-2, with D unresolved. This CDR3 has 14 amino acids. Germline values: CDR1 SGHRS, CDR2 YFSETQ. Trimming removed 0 bases at V and 7 bases at J, with 13 bases between. In DNA form, the CDR3 reads TGCGCCAGCAGCTTGGACGCGGTTGTAGGTGGCTACACCTTC. Residues: CASSLDAVVGGYTF.

The chain couples TRBV15 to TRBJ2-3; D is possibly TRBD2 (5 bases). The germline V gene has CDR1 LNHNV and CDR2 YYDKDF (reference sequence). This CDR3 has 14 residues. Deletions cut 1 base from V and 5 bases from J, with 10 bases between. The CDR3 bases are TGTGCCACCAGCAGAGTCCGTGGGAGAGATACGCAGTATTTT. Amino acids: CATSRVRGRDTQYF.

This chain links TRBV11-2 with TRBJ2-1; 12 nucleotides align to TRBD2. CDR3 length: 16 residues. Germline V lookup: CDR1 SGHAT, CDR2 FQNNGV. After removal of 5 bases from V and 4 bases from J, the junction contained 6 bases not matched to a gene. CDR3 in amino acids: CASSAGLAGIYNEQFF. For the CDR3, the DNA is TGTGCCAGCAGCGCCGGACTAGCGGGAATTTACAATGAGCAGTTCTTC.

The V call is TRBV9, the J call TRBJ1-1; 8 bases fit TRBD1. The CDR3 contains 13 residues. Germline assignment: CDR1 SGDLS and CDR2 YYNGEE. V dropped 4 bases and J dropped 3; count of bases not matched to a gene: 2. DNA of the CDR3: TGTGCCAGCAGCCCACAGGGGGACACTGAAGCTTTCTTT. Translated, it gives CASSPQGDTEAFF. Combining the CDR3 with reference TRBV9 and TRBJ1-1 gives the whole variable domain DSGVTQTPKHLITATGQRVTLRCSPRSGDLSVYWYQQSLDQGLQFLIQYYNGEERAKGNILERFSAQQFPDLHSELNLSSLELGDSALYFCASSPQGDTEAFFGQGTRLTVV.

On this clone: The same CDR3 can be traced to other DNA sequences in this sample. The chain joins TRBV2 to TRBJ2-7, with a possible D match to TRBD2 (5 bases). The CDR3 is 12 amino acids. Per the germline V gene, CDR1 is SNHLY and CDR2 is FYNNEI. Trimming cost V 7 bases and J 3 bases, with 10 bases left between them. CDR3 bases: TGTGCCAGCAACCCTAGCAGCTACGAGCAGTACTTC. Encoded protein: CASNPSSYEQYF.

The chain has TRBV5-1 and TRBJ2-7; D perhaps matches TRBD2 (6 bases). The V end was cut by 3 bases, the J end by 2 bases, with 12 bases between. The CDR3 is 14 residues long. CDR1 SGHRS and CDR2 YFSETQ come from the germline V gene. The CDR3 DNA reads as TGCGCCAGCAGCTACTTTAGCGGTCCCTACGAGCAGTACTTC. It yields the protein CASSYFSGPYEQYF.